Many counts were recorded for the clone carrying this T cell receptor beta chain. The antigen remains unidentified. The data originate from a study of T cells in Graves' hyperthyroidism and ophthalmopathy. Whole-study results and caveats: Most clonotypes that expanded in the thyroid above 0.001 also showed up in blood.

TCR beta CDR3 regions were amplified from RNA. TCR CDR3 regions were first amplified by RT-PCR with HTBI primers. MiXCR, run by TCRdb on the multiplex PCR reads, gives a single entry per CDR3 protein. The table has about 620,000 distinct CDR3 sequences, around 15% seen once; the top ten hold approximately 3.9%. CDR3 length: 14 amino acids. The germline CDR1 and CDR2 sequences are SQVTM and ANQGSEA. Trimming shortened V by 2 bases and J by 5 bases, and 13 bases separated the two germline ends. Hyperthyroidism patients were newly diagnosed, had disease duration under 2 months, and were aged 18 to 65 years. Patients were excluded because of uncontrolled infection, other autoimmune disease, pregnancy or lactation.

The TCR sequence derives from a woman aged 30 to 39 with Graves' hyperthyroidism. Specimen: blood. The chain carries TRBV29-1 and TRBJ2-1; D gene ambiguous. The CDR3 loop reads CSVEFSEKDNEQFF. The CDR3, as DNA: TGCAGCGTTGAATTCTCCGAAAAGGACAATGAGCAGTTCTTC.